The sequence of this T cell receptor beta chain was determined in a study of PD-1 blockade in classical Hodgkin lymphoma. V was pared by 6 bases and J by 2 bases, with 18 bases between. CDR3 length: 16 amino acids. Germline lookup yields CDR1 SGHNT and CDR2 YENEEA. The time point denotes: cycle 4 day 1 (C4D1), after more than 5 weeks of nivolumab. Each patient's relapse followed autologous stem cell transplantation, and brentuximab vedotin exposure varied. Using immunoSEQ multiplex PCR, the repertoire was profiled, and TCRdb retains in-frame clones only, with some absent. The table shows tens of thousands of clones, with more than 80% occurring only once.

The V gene is TRBV11-3, the J gene TRBJ2-3; D is perhaps TRBD1 (6 bases). This specimen consisted of peripheral blood mononuclear cells (PBMCs), obtained before the fourth cycle of nivolumab. The sequence was collected from a human donor with classical Hodgkin lymphoma. For the CDR3, the DNA is TGTGCCAGCAGTACCGGACAGTCCAGGGACACAGATACGCAGTATTTT. Protein: CASSTGQSRDTDTQYF.